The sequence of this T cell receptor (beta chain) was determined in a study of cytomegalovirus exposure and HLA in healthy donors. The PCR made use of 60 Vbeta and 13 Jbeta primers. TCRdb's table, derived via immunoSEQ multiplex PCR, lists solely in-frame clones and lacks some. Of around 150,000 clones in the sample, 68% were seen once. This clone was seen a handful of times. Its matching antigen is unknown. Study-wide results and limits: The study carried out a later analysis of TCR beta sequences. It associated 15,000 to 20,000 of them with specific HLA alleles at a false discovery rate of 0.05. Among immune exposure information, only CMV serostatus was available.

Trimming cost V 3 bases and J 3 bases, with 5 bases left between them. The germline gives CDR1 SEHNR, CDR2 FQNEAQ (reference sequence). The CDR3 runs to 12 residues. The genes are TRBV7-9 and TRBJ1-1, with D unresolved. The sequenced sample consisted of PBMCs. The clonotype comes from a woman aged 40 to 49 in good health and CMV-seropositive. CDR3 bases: TGTGCCAGCAGCTTGTCGGACACTGAAGCTTTCTTT. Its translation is CASSLSDTEAFF. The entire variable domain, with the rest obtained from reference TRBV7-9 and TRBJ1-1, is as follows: DTGVSQNPRHKITKRGQNVTFRCDPISEHNRLYWYRQTLGQGPEFLTYFQNEAQLEKSRLLSDRFSAERPKGSFSTLEIQRTEQGDSAMYLCASSLSDTEAFFGQGTRLTVV.